Following are 17 T cell receptor beta chains from one sample sequenced in a study of graft-versus-host responses after intestinal transplantation. Some clones are missing from TCRdb's copy, which holds only in-frame ones; the method was immunoSEQ multiplex PCR. The sample includes more than 85,000 clones, about 93% of them seen just once. Antigen specificity for these receptors is unknown. Material: unstimulated CD8+ T cells sorted from spleen or lymph node cells, obtained before intestinal transplant. The receptors stem from a human donor who received an intestinal transplant.

This clone was seen more than once but under ten times. The chain uses TRBV10-3 and TRBJ2-7; 7 bases are shared with TRBD2. CDR1 is ENHRY and CDR2 is SYGVKD in the germline V gene. The CDR3 runs 14 residues. V shed 6 bases and J 5 bases; nucleotides not matched to a gene: 10. CDR3 sequence: CAISRPSGKHEQYF. The CDR3 bases are TGTGCCATCAGCCGACCGAGCGGGAAGCACGAGCAGTACTTC.

The chain joins TRBV27 to TRBJ2-1; 8 nucleotides agree with TRBD2. The CDR3 is made up of 17 amino acids. Germline values: CDR1 MNHEY, CDR2 SMNVEV (reference sequence). The ends lost 6 bases at V and 6 bases at J; junction bases unmatched: 16. CDR3 loop: CASRRGAGGPFGNEQFF. CDR3 nucleotide sequence: TGTGCCAGCAGGAGGGGGGCGGGGGGTCCCTTCGGCAATGAGCAGTTCTTC.

A single count supports this clone. The chain combines TRBV2 with TRBJ2-3; perhaps TRBD1 as D (6 bases). Germline loops: CDR1 SNHLY, CDR2 FYNNEI. The germline V and J ends were trimmed by 4 bases and 0 bases, with 11 bases remaining between them. This CDR3 region has 15 residues. The CDR3, as DNA: TGTGCCAGCAGTGCCTACAGGGATAGCACAGATACGCAGTATTTT. This codes for CASSAYRDSTDTQYF.

V is TRBV10-2 and J is TRBJ2-3; 8 bases align to TRBD2. The CDR3 contains 17 residues. CDR1 and CDR2 from the germline V gene are WSHSY and SAAADI. V shed 0 bases and J 5 bases; nucleotides not matched to a gene: 10. The CDR3 bases are TGCGCCAGCAGTGAGTCATCAACGGGGGGGCCGGGAGATACGCAGTATTTT. Protein: CASSESSTGGPGDTQYF.

The CDR3 protein is CAWRTRQGGFNEQFF. The CDR3 nucleotides are TGTGCCTGGAGAACCAGACAGGGAGGTTTCAATGAGCAGTTCTTC. The chain carries TRBV30 and TRBJ2-1, with D possibly matching TRBD1 (7 bases). Trimming removed 3 bases from V and 6 bases from J, with 18 bases in between. Germline V gene lookup returns CDR1 GTSNPN and CDR2 SVGIG (reference sequence). There are 15 residues in the CDR3.

V is TRBV6-6 and J is TRBJ2-5, with TRBD2 identical over 11 bases. V lost 4 bases, J lost 7 bases, and 8 bases stayed unmatched. This CDR3 contains 15 residues. Germline CDR1 and CDR2: MNHNY and SVGAGI (reference sequence). CDR3 sequence (DNA): TGTGCCAGCAGTTTTAGCGGGGGGGCTCGGGGGACCCAGTACTTC. Protein: CASSFSGGARGTQYF.

The chain is built from TRBV7-8 and TRBJ2-7; the D gene is possibly TRBD2 (5 bases). V dropped 1 base and J dropped 4 bases, with 14 bases sitting between them. Germline-derived CDR1 and CDR2 are SGHVS and FQNEAQ. CDR3 length: 15 residues. This chain's CDR3 is CASSLVEGVLYEQYF. CDR3 coding DNA: TGTGCCAGCAGCTTAGTCGAGGGAGTACTTTACGAGCAGTACTTC.

This sequence joins TRBV7-6 and TRBJ2-3, with TRBD2 matching over 15 bases. This CDR3 contains 18 residues. Germline V gene data show CDR1 as SGHVS and CDR2 as FNYEAQ. Unmatched junction bases numbered 10, after V lost 8 bases and J lost 1 base. The CDR3 reads CASGTSGGPREGTDTQYF. CDR3 sequence (DNA): TGTGCCAGCGGGACTAGCGGGGGGCCTAGGGAGGGCACAGATACGCAGTATTTT.

The gene calls are TRBV4-1 and TRBJ2-7, with 9 bases aligning to TRBD2. This CDR3 contains 15 residues. Germline V gives CDR1 MGHRA, CDR2 YSYEKL. J gave up 3 bases and V 0 bases, and 3 bases lay outside the gene matches. CDR3: CASSQDWRGGYEQYF. The CDR3 nucleotides are TGCGCCAGCAGCCAAGACTGGCGGGGGGGCTACGAGCAGTACTTC.

CDR3 bases: TGTGCCAGTAGTCCCGGACAGGGTGCGGCGGATGAGCAGTTCTTC. Its protein is CASSPGQGAADEQFF. This chain connects TRBV19 to TRBJ2-1; 8 positions match TRBD1. Germline loops: CDR1 LNHDA, CDR2 SQIVND (reference sequence). The CDR3 is 15 residues long. V shed 5 bases, J shed 8 bases, and the junction held 11 bases outside the gene matches.

This chain joins TRBV6-5 and TRBJ2-5; 10 bases line up with TRBD2. Germline loops: CDR1 MNHEY, CDR2 SVGAGI. The CDR3 covers 15 residues. J was trimmed by 4 bases and V by 4 bases; bases with no gene match: 6. CDR3 in DNA: TGTGCCAGCAGTTCGGGACTAGCGTTGAGAGAGACCCAGTACTTC. It codes for CASSSGLALRETQYF.

The V and J genes are TRBV4-3 and TRBJ1-4; 7 positions agree with TRBD1. V lost 1 base and J lost 5; bases outside the gene matches: 7. Germline V CDR1 and CDR2: LGHNA, YSLEER. CDR3 length: 16 residues. CDR3 amino acids: CASSQVGQAINEKLFF. The CDR3 DNA is TGCGCCAGCAGCCAAGTAGGACAGGCGATAAATGAAAAACTGTTTTTT.

V gene TRBV7-7 combines with J gene TRBJ1-3; D might be TRBD1 (5 bases). Germline values: CDR1 SSHAT, CDR2 FNYEAQ (reference sequence). CDR3 size: 16 residues. V was pared by 10 bases and J by 0 bases, with 19 bases between. The CDR3 is CATQLPGESSGNTIYF. CDR3 sequence (DNA): TGTGCCACCCAGCTACCGGGGGAGAGCTCTGGAAACACCATATATTTT. Variable domain in full (rest from reference TRBV7-7 and TRBJ1-3): GAGVSQSPRYKVTKRGQDVTLRCDPISSHATLYWYQQALGQGPEFLTYFNYEAQPDKSGLPSDRFSAERPEGSISTLTIQRTEQRDSAMYRCATQLPGESSGNTIYFGEGSWLTVV.

The chain is built from TRBV27 and TRBJ1-5, with D unclear. V was cut by 5 bases and J by 0 bases, with 11 bases left in between. Germline CDR1 reads MNHEY; CDR2 reads SMNVEV (reference sequence). The CDR3 is made up of 15 amino acids. The CDR3: CASSTYRDSNQPQHF. CDR3 coding DNA: TGTGCCAGCAGTACATACAGAGATAGCAATCAGCCCCAGCATTTT.

The chain recombines TRBV7-9 with TRBJ2-2; D possibly corresponds to TRBD1 (5 bases). The germline gives CDR1 SEHNR, CDR2 FQNEAQ (reference sequence). Deletions cut 1 base from V and 1 base from J, with 13 bases between. The CDR3 has 17 residues. The CDR3, as DNA: TGTGCCAGCAGCTTAGATATTAACAGGAGGAACACCGGGGAGCTGTTTTTT. It encodes CASSLDINRRNTGELFF.

The V gene is TRBV4-3, the J gene TRBJ2-3, with 8 bases aligning to TRBD1. CDR1 is LGHNA and CDR2 is YSLEER in the germline V gene. The CDR3 runs to 17 residues. The V and J ends lost 0 bases and 4 bases, in that order; junction bases with no gene match: 9. The DNA of the CDR3 is TGCGCCAGCAGCCAAGATCGGGGACAGGTGAGCCCAGATACGCAGTATTTT. The encoded protein is CASSQDRGQVSPDTQYF.

This clone was found once. The chain recombines TRBV4-3 with TRBJ1-6, with D tentatively TRBD1 (5 bases). CDR1 and CDR2 from the germline V gene are LGHNA and YSLEER. V lost 0 bases, J lost 6 bases, and 12 bases lay in between. There are 16 residues in the CDR3. The chain's CDR3 is CASSQDRVIGNSPLHF. The DNA for the CDR3 is TGCGCCAGCAGCCAAGACAGGGTGATAGGTAATTCACCCCTCCACTTT.